The T cell receptor beta chain described here comes from a study of beta chain features in type 1 diabetes. Whole-study findings and limits: Shorter templates may be favored by PCR, equally so in patients and controls. Within each of all four CD4+ subsets, Type 1 diabetes patients had TCRB CDR3s that were moderately but significantly shorter.

All of the isolated RNA was reverse transcribed, so expressed TCRB transcripts were sequenced. There were millions of reads on average in the naive, central memory and regulatory T cell samples. The method was immunoSEQ multiplex PCR; TCRdb's version includes in-frame clones alone and lacks a portion of them. Altogether around 310,000 clones are present, roughly 9.6% being singletons, with the ten largest covering roughly 0.014%. Each of the CD4+ naive, central memory, regulatory and stem cell-like memory populations was sorted via CD45RO/CCR7/CD25/CD127/CD95/CD27. Germline V gene sequence: CDR1 SEHNR, CDR2 FQNEAQ (reference sequence). The CDR3 extends over 16 amino acids. V was pared by 0 bases and J by 7 bases, with 8 bases of the junction left unmatched. This clone has only a few counts. Its antigen is undetermined.

The chain employs TRBV7-9 and TRBJ2-1; TRBD1 aligns across 8 bases. Sequenced material: naive CD4+ T cells from blood. The TCR sequence derives from a woman aged 25 to 39 in good health. CDR3 in amino acids: CASSLARGLGANEQFF. Here the CDR3 DNA reads TGTGCCAGCAGCTTAGCCAGGGGGCTGGGAGCGAATGAGCAGTTCTTC.